Listed below are T cell receptor beta chains from one sample, sequenced in a study of T cell responses to AZD1222 COVID-19 vaccine. TCRdb keeps only in-frame clones here, not all; method: immunoSEQ multiplex PCR. Of around 67,000 clones listed, 80% to 90% are singletons. The sample was peripheral blood, taken on day 0 of AZD1222 vaccination. The receptors here all came from an adult in good health. The CDR3 runs from the conserved cysteine through the conserved F or W. The D gene is left open where the match is weak. Clone size, where shown, is once, few, many, or a class for clones that have expanded.

d_gene | j_gene | abundance | v_gene | CDR3aa | CDR3nt
NA | TRBJ2-1 | NA | TRBV9 | CASSVGGLASKGGQFF | TGTGCCAGCAGCGTAGGTGGACTCGCCAGTAAGGGGGGGCAGTTCTTC
TRBD2 | TRBJ2-4 | NA | TRBV5-6 | CASSPSSGREGAKNIQYF | TGTGCCAGCAGCCCCTCTAGCGGGAGGGAGGGAGCCAAAAACATTCAGTACTTC
NA | TRBJ2-7 | NA | TRBV21-1 | CASSKGDGTDAREQYF | TGTGCCAGCAGCAAGGGGGACGGGACAGACGCTCGGGAGCAGTACTTC
NA | TRBJ2-7 | NA | TRBV5-1 | CASSFTVSYEQYF | TGCGCCAGCAGCTTTACCGTCTCCTACGAGCAGTACTTC
NA | TRBJ1-1 | once | TRBV5-1 | CASSPAVGNTEAFF | TGCGCCAGCAGCCCGGCTGTGGGTAACACTGAAGCTTTCTTT
NA | TRBJ1-4 | NA | TRBV9 | CASSSFGGGNEKLFF | TGTGCCAGCAGCTCCTTTGGGGGCGGGAATGAAAAACTGTTTTTT
TRBD1 | TRBJ1-2 | NA | TRBV6-2/TRBV6-3 | CASSQFMGQRGYTF | TGTGCCAGCAGCCAATTTATGGGACAGAGGGGCTACACCTTC
NA | TRBJ2-5 | once | TRBV7-2 | CASSPPPGLETQYF | TGTGCCAGCAGCCCACCACCGGGCCTAGAGACCCAGTACTTC
TRBD1 | TRBJ1-6 | NA | TRBV27 | CASRVTGGSPLHF | TGTGCCAGCAGAGTCACAGGGGGCTCACCCCTCCACTTT
NA | TRBJ1-2 | NA | TRBV19 | CASIHRGGGGYTF | TGTGCCAGTATCCATAGGGGCGGCGGCGGCTACACCTTC
TRBD1 | TRBJ2-2 | NA | TRBV25-1 | CASSEGTARTGELFF | TGTGCCAGCAGTGAGGGGACAGCAAGAACCGGGGAGCTGTTTTTT
TRBD1 | TRBJ1-5 | NA | TRBV29-1 | CSVGTGGTQPQHF | TGCAGCGTTGGGACAGGGGGAACTCAGCCCCAGCATTTT
NA | TRBJ1-5 | NA | TRBV19 | CASSINGGSNQPQHF | TGTGCCAGTAGTATCAACGGGGGTAGCAATCAGCCCCAGCATTTT
NA | TRBJ1-2 | NA | TRBV28 | CASSGVNYGYTF | TGTGCCAGCAGTGGGGTTAACTATGGCTACACCTTC
NA | TRBJ1-3 | NA | TRBV5-8 | CASSLGHTGNTIYF | TGTGCCAGCAGCTTGGGGCACACTGGAAACACCATATATTTT
NA | TRBJ2-2 | NA | TRBV12-3/TRBV12-4 | CASSLRDAGELFF | TGTGCCAGCAGTTTAAGGGACGCCGGGGAGCTGTTTTTT
NA | TRBJ1-3 | NA | TRBV7-8 | CASRGHSGNTIYF | TGTGCCAGCAGAGGCCATTCTGGAAACACCATATATTTT
NA | TRBJ2-2 | NA | TRBV15 | CATSRTTGELFF | TGTGCCACCAGCAGGACCACCGGGGAGCTGTTTTTT
NA | TRBJ2-1 | NA | TRBV3-1/TRBV3-2 | CASSQGATYSSYNEQFF | TGTGCCAGCAGCCAGGGGGCTACGTATAGCTCCTACAATGAGCAGTTCTTC
NA | TRBJ2-4 | NA | TRBV28 | CASSPQGAKNIQYF | TGTGCCAGCAGCCCTCAGGGGGCCAAAAACATTCAGTACTTC
NA | TRBJ1-2 | NA | TRBV4-3 | CASSHPGGFHGYTF | TGCGCCAGCAGCCACCCAGGAGGGTTTCATGGCTACACCTTC
NA | TRBJ1-1 | NA | TRBV10-2 | CASSPVSLAGEAFF | TGCGCCAGCAGCCCGGTGTCCCTTGCGGGTGAAGCTTTCTTT
TRBD1 | TRBJ1-5 | once | TRBV28 | CASSNHRDRYSNQPQHF | TGTGCCAGCAGTAATCACCGGGACAGATATAGCAATCAGCCCCAGCATTTT
NA | TRBJ2-1 | NA | TRBV27 | CASSPTQYNEQFF | TGTGCCAGCAGTCCCACCCAATACAATGAGCAGTTCTTC
NA | TRBJ1-3 | NA | TRBV29-1 | CSVEENGVTGNTIYF | TGCAGCGTTGAAGAAAATGGGGTTACTGGAAACACCATATATTTT
NA | TRBJ2-2 | NA | TRBV25-1 | CASNPGAGGRTGELFF | TGTGCCAGCAACCCCGGGGCCGGAGGTCGGACCGGGGAGCTGTTTTTT
NA | TRBJ2-7 | NA | TRBV7-9 | CASSLQEEQYF | TGTGCCAGCAGCCTTCAGGAGGAGCAGTACTTC
TRBD1 | TRBJ2-7 | NA | TRBV11-1 | CASSLDRGPYEQYF | TGTGCCAGCAGCTTGGACAGGGGACCCTACGAGCAGTACTTC
NA | TRBJ2-7 | NA | TRBV4-2 | CVSSQREGSTYEQYF | TGTGTCAGCAGCCAGCGTGAGGGGTCGACCTACGAGCAGTACTTC
TRBD1 | TRBJ2-6 | NA | TRBV19 | CASRGRGLFSGANVLTF | TGTGCCAGTAGGGGCAGGGGGTTGTTCTCTGGGGCCAACGTCCTGACTTTC
TRBD2 | TRBJ2-2 | NA | TRBV5-8 | CASRGALAGGTGELFF | TGTGCCAGCAGAGGGGCCCTAGCGGGAGGCACCGGGGAGCTGTTTTTT
NA | TRBJ1-4 | NA | TRBV28 | CAGGGQAVNEKLFF | TGTGCCGGGGGTGGGCAGGCGGTTAATGAAAAACTGTTTTTT
NA | TRBJ2-7 | large | TRBV6-5 | CASSYGAGHYEQYF | TGTGCCAGCAGTTACGGGGCAGGGCACTACGAGCAGTACTTC
TRBD2 | TRBJ2-7 | NA | TRBV27 | CASSYSGRAVYEQYF | TGTGCCAGCAGTTATAGCGGGAGGGCCGTCTACGAGCAGTACTTC
NA | TRBJ1-2 | NA | TRBV2 | CANRARDLDGYTF | TGTGCCAACAGGGCCCGGGACTTGGACGGCTACACCTTC